The clone carrying this TCR beta chain was picked up many times. This entry belongs to a study of early T cells in non-severe SARS-CoV-2 infection. V lost 6 bases, J lost 4 bases, and 10 bases stayed unmatched. The CDR3 is 16 residues long. Unique molecular identifier tags were affixed to discrete cDNA molecules. A single record per CDR3 protein comes from TCRdb applying MiXCR to the 5' RACE reads. The table shows roughly 54,000 distinct CDR3 sequences, with around 8.3% occurring only once. The gene calls are TRBV12-3 or TRBV12-4 and TRBJ1-5, with 9 bases aligning to TRBD1. This receptor was identified in an adult who was a healthcare worker with PCR-confirmed SARS-CoV-2 infection or an uninfected control (not recorded which). Here the sequenced sample was whole blood, taken at baseline. The CDR3 loop is CASSSGQGFGNQPQHF. The CDR3 region has the DNA TGTGCCAGCAGCTCCGGACAGGGGTTCGGAAATCAGCCCCAGCATTTT.